The sequence of this TCR beta chain was determined in a study of CD8 T cells in Susac syndrome. With random hexamers, 0.5 to 1 ug RNA was reverse transcribed. Amplification of the TCR beta CDR3 was carried out by immunoSEQ multiplex PCR, which spanned a total of 54 Vbeta and 13 Jbeta segments. Via MiXCR, TCRdb re-called the immunoSEQ multiplex PCR reads, giving one row per CDR3 protein. The repertoire has about 300,000 distinct CDR3 sequences, around 90% of them found once; the top ten carry over 0.065%. The trim removed 5 bases at V and 10 bases at J, leaving 13 bases unmatched. Germline loops: CDR1 SGHVS, CDR2 FQNEAQ. This CDR3 spans 15 amino acids. Sequencing targeted TCR beta in blood CD8+ and CD4+ T cells. Negative magnetic isolation gave CD8+ and CD4+ cells; FACS enriched CD8+ TEMRA. Concerning this clonotype: The antigen is not known.

Study results and limitations: The study acknowledged a relatively small number of individuals in its TCR sequencing and HLA analysis.

The rearrangement joins TRBV7-8 to TRBJ2-1; 8 bases are a match to TRBD1. The TCR comes from a human donor with multiple sclerosis. Sequencing used CD4+ T cells from PBMCs. CDR3 DNA: TGTGCCAGCAGCCCTAGACGGGACAGGTTAAGGGAGCAGTTCTTC. Translated, it gives CASSPRRDRLREQFF.